The source of this TCR beta chain is a study of T cells in Graves' hyperthyroidism and ophthalmopathy. General observations from the study: The majority of expanded thyroid clonotypes above 0.001 also appeared in blood.

RNA transcripts provided the source from which TCR beta CDR3 regions were amplified. Researchers ran a first-round RT-PCR on the TCR CDR3 using the HTBI primer set. One entry per CDR3 protein, called by TCRdb with MiXCR from the multiplex PCR reads. The repertoire holds 400,000 to 450,000 distinct CDR3 sequences, with roughly 14% as singletons. A Clinical Activity Score of at least 3, a NOSPECS grade of at least 4 and a duration under 3 months were recorded in the ophthalmopathy patients. In making diagnoses, clinical symptoms, serum thyroxine and TRAb, thyroid ultrasound and orbital computed tomography were all used. Isolation of PBMCs was performed on 9.5 to 10 ml fresh peripheral blood. CDR1 MGHDK and CDR2 SYGVNS come from the germline V gene. V lost 0 bases, J lost 4 bases, and 5 bases lay in between. CDR3 length: 13 amino acids. This clonotype occurred many times. Its target is unknown.

Sequencing was done on a sample of blood. This chain uses TRBV25-1 with TRBJ2-3, with D hard to call. This receptor was taken from a man in his late teens or twenties with Graves' ophthalmopathy. The CDR3 sequence is CASSEYLADTQYF. As DNA, the CDR3 is TGTGCCAGCAGTGAATATCTGGCAGATACGCAGTATTTT.